This T cell receptor (beta chain) was documented in a study of technical replicates of blood from a few donors (dated by TCRdb to the late 2010s). The library came from the immunoSEQ multiplex PCR assay. Imported from immuneACCESS, the table was reduced by TCRdb to in-frame sequences with V and J called. These copies leave out some clones; in studies compared against another copy, an unresolved V gene accounts for under half, and the cause of the remainder is not known. This sample lists some 77,000 clones; 70% to 90% were detected once. In total, the top ten clones hold roughly 4.8% of the sample. Comment on this clone: Its antigen is unknown. No base-level quality is on record; no much larger clone is a single base apart.

This receptor was identified in a human donor in good health. Some clones in this sample may be carry-over from other donors' samples. Sequences were obtained from PBMCs.

The base sequence is TGTGCCAGCAGTTTGATCGGGGGCGAGCAGTACTTC. Its protein is CASSLIGGEQYF. The sequence is built from TRBV28 and TRBJ2-7; TRBD2 is possibly the D segment (6 matching bases). CDR1 and CDR2, looked up from the germline V gene, are MDHEN and SYDVKM. Measured from the cysteine to the phenylalanine, the CDR3 is 12 residues long. The sequence is cut down to CDR3 DNA, 36 bases in frame from base 1. Trimming takes 3 bases from V and 6 bases from J, and the germline ends sit 9 bases apart.